These T cell receptor beta chains were read from a single sample in a study of control samples from healthy donors and cancer patients. Repertoires were generated with immunoSEQ multiplex PCR, while TCRdb's copy carries only in-frame clones and drops some. The data show 130,000 or so clones, approximately 90% seen once. The specimen sequenced was blood. The receptor set was obtained from a man aged 30-40 years in good health. The CDR3 runs from the conserved cysteine through the conserved F or W. The D gene is left open where the match is weak. Some rows have no size entry. The others give once, few or many, or a class for an expanded clone.

d_gene	v_gene	abundance	j_gene	CDR3nt	CDR3aa
TRBD1	TRBV2	.	TRBJ1-5	TGTGCCAGTGACCAGGGGGGCAATCAGCCCCAGCATTTT	CASDQGGNQPQHF
TRBD1	TRBV30	.	TRBJ2-1	TGTGCCTGGAGTGGGGACAGGGACTACAATGAGCAGTTCTTC	CAWSGDRDYNEQFF
TRBD2	TRBV11-2	.	TRBJ2-1	TGTGCCAGCAGCTTAGTGTCCGGGACTAACTCCTACAATGAGCAGTTCTTC	CASSLVSGTNSYNEQFF
TRBD1	TRBV10-2	.	TRBJ1-2	TGCGCCAGCCAGGGACAGGGGGACTATGGCTACACCTTC	CASQGQGDYGYTF
TRBD1	TRBV9	many	TRBJ1-2	TGTGCCAGCAGCCCTGACAGGGGTCTCGGTGGCTACACCTTC	CASSPDRGLGGYTF
.	TRBV6-2/TRBV6-3	.	TRBJ1-5	TGTGCCAGCAGTTTCGGGAGGGGAGGCAATCAGCCCCAGCATTTT	CASSFGRGGNQPQHF
.	TRBV11-1	.	TRBJ2-3	TGTGCCAGCAGCTCCTCCTCGACTGGCACAGATACGCAGTATTTT	CASSSSSTGTDTQYF
.	TRBV2	.	TRBJ1-2	TGTGCCAGCAGTGAAACGAACAGGGTGGGAGGCTACACCTTC	CASSETNRVGGYTF
.	TRBV12-3/TRBV12-4	.	TRBJ2-3	TGTGCCAGCAGCCCACGAGATACGCAGTATTTT	CASSPRDTQYF
.	TRBV11-2	.	TRBJ2-1	TGTGCCAGCAGTTCTTTGGGGGGTTCCTACAATGAGCAGTTCTTC	CASSSLGGSYNEQFF
.	TRBV9	.	TRBJ1-1	TGTGCCAGCAGCAGTGGGTCTCACACTGAAGCTTTCTTT	CASSSGSHTEAFF
.	TRBV19	.	TRBJ2-3	TGTGCCAGTGGAAAGGGCACAGATACGCAGTATTTT	CASGKGTDTQYF
.	TRBV27	.	TRBJ2-7	TGTGCCAGCAGTCGTCTTCGGACAGGGAGGGTCTACGAGCAGTACTTC	CASSRLRTGRVYEQYF
.	TRBV27	.	TRBJ1-3	TGTGCCAGCAGTATGACAGCCTCTGGAAACACCATATATTTT	CASSMTASGNTIYF
.	TRBV3-1/TRBV3-2	.	TRBJ1-5	TGTGCCAGCAGCCAATTGCCAGGGAATCAGCCCCAGCATTTT	CASSQLPGNQPQHF
.	TRBV14	once	TRBJ1-6	TGTGCCAGCAGAGGGGACACCTATAATTCACCCCTCCACTTT	CASRGDTYNSPLHF
.	TRBV3-1/TRBV3-2	.	TRBJ1-2	TGTGCCAGCAGCCAAGGACAGCCCTATGGCTACACCTTC	CASSQGQPYGYTF
.	TRBV2	.	TRBJ1-4	TGTGCCAGCAGTGAATTGGGGGGTGCTAATGAAAAACTGTTTTTT	CASSELGGANEKLFF
TRBD1	TRBV29-1	many	TRBJ1-2	TGCAGCGCTACGCGGCAGGGGGTAAGCTATGGCTACACCTTC	CSATRQGVSYGYTF
.	TRBV9	few	TRBJ2-1	TGTGCCAGCAGCGTAGGGGCAGGGAATGGCAATGAGCAGTTCTTC	CASSVGAGNGNEQFF
.	TRBV29-1	.	TRBJ2-3	TGCAGCGTAGGAACAGATACGCAGTATTTT	CSVGTDTQYF
TRBD2	TRBV10-1	.	TRBJ2-1	TGCGCCAGCAGTCCGCGGTCCGGGACTAGCGGGGGGAGCTCCTACAATGAGCAGTTCTTC	CASSPRSGTSGGSSYNEQFF
.	TRBV28	.	TRBJ1-6	TGTGCCAGCAACCGGGACCTAAGAAATTCACCCCTCCACTTT	CASNRDLRNSPLHF
TRBD1	TRBV28	.	TRBJ1-5	TGTGCCAGCGTCCTAACAGGGGGCAATCAGCCCCAGCATTTT	CASVLTGGNQPQHF
.	TRBV2	few	TRBJ2-2	TGTGCCAGCAGTGATGTTTCTGATTACACCGGGGAGCTGTTTTTT	CASSDVSDYTGELFF
.	TRBV4-1	.	TRBJ1-5	TGCGCCAGCAGCCGGACCCCCCTCGGCAATCAGCCCCAGCATTTT	CASSRTPLGNQPQHF
TRBD2	TRBV5-1	once	TRBJ2-7	TGCGCCAGCAGCTTGGAGGAACTAGCGGGGGGATCAATCGAGCAGTACTTC	CASSLEELAGGSIEQYF
TRBD1	TRBV6-1	.	TRBJ2-2	TGTGCCAGCAGTGTTCAGGGGGCACGGAACACCGGGGAGCTGTTTTTT	CASSVQGARNTGELFF
TRBD1	TRBV9	.	TRBJ2-3	TGTGCCAGCAGTATCCAAGGGGGCGCAGATACGCAGTATTTT	CASSIQGGADTQYF
.	TRBV6-5	.	TRBJ1-2	TGTGCCAGCAGGAAACTACTACAGCCTAACTATGGCTACACCTTC	CASRKLLQPNYGYTF